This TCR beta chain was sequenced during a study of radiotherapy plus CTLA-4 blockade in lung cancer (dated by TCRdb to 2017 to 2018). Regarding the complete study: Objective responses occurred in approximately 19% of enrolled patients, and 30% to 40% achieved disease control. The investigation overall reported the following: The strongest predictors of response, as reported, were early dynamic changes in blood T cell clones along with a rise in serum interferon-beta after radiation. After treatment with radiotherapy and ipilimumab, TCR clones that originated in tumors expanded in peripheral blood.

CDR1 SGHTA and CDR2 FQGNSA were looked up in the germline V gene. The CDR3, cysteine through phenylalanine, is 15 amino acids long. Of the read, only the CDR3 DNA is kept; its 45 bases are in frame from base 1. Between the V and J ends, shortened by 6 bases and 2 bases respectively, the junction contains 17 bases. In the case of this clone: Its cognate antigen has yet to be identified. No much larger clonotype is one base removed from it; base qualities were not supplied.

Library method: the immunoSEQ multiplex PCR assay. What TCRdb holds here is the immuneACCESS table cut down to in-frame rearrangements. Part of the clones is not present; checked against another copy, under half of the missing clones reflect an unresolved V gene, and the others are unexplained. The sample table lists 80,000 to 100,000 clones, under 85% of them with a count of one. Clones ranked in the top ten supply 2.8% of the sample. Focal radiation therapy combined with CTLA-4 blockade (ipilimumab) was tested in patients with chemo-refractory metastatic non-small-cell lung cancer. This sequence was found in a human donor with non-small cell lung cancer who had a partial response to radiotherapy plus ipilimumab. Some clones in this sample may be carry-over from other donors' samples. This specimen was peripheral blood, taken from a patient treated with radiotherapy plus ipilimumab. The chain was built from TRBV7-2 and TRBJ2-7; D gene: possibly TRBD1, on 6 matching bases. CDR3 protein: CASSFGIGGAYEQYF. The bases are TGTGCCAGCAGTTTCGGTATAGGGGGAGCCTACGAGCAGTACTTC.